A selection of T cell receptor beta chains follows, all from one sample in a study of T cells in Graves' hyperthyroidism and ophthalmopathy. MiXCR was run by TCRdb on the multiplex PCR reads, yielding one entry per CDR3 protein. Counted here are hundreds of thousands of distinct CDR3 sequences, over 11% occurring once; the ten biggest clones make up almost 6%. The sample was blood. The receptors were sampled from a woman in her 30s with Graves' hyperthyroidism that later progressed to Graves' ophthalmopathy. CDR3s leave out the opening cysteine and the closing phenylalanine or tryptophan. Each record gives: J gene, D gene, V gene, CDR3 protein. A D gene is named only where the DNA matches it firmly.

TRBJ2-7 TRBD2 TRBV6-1 ASSSPTGGLAGVRSSYEQY
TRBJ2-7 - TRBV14 ASSLVGAEQY
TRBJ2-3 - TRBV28 ASSLVMRREEFPDRQY
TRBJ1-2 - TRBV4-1 ASSPNPVSNYGYT
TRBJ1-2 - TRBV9 ASSVVGGRPNYGYT
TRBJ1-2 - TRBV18 ASSPPAGGYGYT
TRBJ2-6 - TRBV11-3 ASSSRQISGANVLT
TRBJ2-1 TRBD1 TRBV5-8 ASSLILDRVHYNEQF
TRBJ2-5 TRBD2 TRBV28 ASTDRDYMTETQY
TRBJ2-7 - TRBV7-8 ASSPRVRGMTHEQY
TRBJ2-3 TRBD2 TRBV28 ASSPLTSGSRTDTQY
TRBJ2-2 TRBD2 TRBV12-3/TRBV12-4 ASSFVVAGGTGELF
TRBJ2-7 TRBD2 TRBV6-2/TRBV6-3 ASSYGGRDYEQY
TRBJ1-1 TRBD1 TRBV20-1 SAREGGRDTEAF
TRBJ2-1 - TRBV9 ASSVLVVGEQF
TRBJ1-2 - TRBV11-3 ASSLAELYGYT
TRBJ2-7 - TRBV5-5 ASSLQMTGVDEQY
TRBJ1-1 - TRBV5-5 ASSFPHTVNTEAF
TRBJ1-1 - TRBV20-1 SATSVANTEAF
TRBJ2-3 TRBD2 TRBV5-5 ASSSASGRIADTQY
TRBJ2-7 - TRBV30 AWKGDSYEQY
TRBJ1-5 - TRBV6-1 ASTQVYQVDGQPQH
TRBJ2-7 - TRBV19 ASSMPPGAAQY
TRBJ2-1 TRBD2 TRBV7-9 ASSPPGGRAHNEQF
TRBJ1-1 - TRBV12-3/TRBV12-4 ASTPDGNTEAF
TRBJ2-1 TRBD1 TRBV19 ASSPGTGRNEQF
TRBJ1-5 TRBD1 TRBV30 AWSLAGGISIQPQH
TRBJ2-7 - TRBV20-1 SARGAQHLSYEQY
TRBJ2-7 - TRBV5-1 ATRGGGLEQY
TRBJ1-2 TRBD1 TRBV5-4 ASSPGTEINYGYT
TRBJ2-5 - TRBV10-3 AISESLGNKETQY
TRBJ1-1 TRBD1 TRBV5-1 ASSPRGTANTEAF
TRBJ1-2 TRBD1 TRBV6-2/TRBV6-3 ASSNDRGPPFFNYGYT
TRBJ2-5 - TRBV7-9 ASSLVPAYQETQY
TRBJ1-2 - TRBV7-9 ASSLVLQRREDGYT
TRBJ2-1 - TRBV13 ASNPGGANEQF
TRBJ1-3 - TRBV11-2 ASSFTSGNTIY
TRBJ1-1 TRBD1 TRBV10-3 AISGTGAPMNTEAF
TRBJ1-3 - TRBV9 ASSVEALSGNTIY
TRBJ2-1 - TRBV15 ATSRPKDWIFYNEQF
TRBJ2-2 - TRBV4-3 ASSQGVTGELF
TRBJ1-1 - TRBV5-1 ASFETGQNTEAF
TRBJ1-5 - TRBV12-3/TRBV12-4 ASSLWDYSNQPQH
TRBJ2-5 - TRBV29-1 SVWGLGTLETQY
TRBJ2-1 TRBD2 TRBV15 ATSRVSSGDNEQF
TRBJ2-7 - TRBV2 ASSEALPRGKQY
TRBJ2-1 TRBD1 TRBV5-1 ASTISGTGDGNEQF
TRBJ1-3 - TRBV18 ASSPPPQGRDTIY
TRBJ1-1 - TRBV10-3 AISDTGMNTEAF
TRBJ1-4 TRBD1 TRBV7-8 ASSRPGQGFRNEKLF
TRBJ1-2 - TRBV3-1 ASSRVTSNYGYT
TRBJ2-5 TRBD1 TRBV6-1 ASIPGQGETQY